These 25 T cell receptor beta chains were sequenced from one sample in a study of CD8 T cells in ankylosing spondylitis. TCRdb reprocessed the 5' RACE reads via MiXCR and lists one record per CDR3 protein. This table has roughly 440,000 distinct CDR3 sequences, about 15% appearing once. Their antigens are not known. Study-wide findings and caveats: Fewer than 10 highly homologous variants made up a TCR beta motif that seemed to typify ankylosing spondylitis blood.

The sequencing sample was made of blood, either unsorted or a sorted T cell fraction (not recorded which). These receptors originate from a male donor with ankylosing spondylitis.

There are many counts of this clonotype. This chain connects TRBV5-1 to TRBJ1-6; no definite D call. Trimming shortened V by 4 bases and J by 6 bases, and 8 bases separated the two germline ends. CDR1 is SGHRS and CDR2 is YFSETQ in the germline V gene. The CDR3 sequence is 13 residues long. CDR3 region: CASSPRSNSPLHF. CDR3 coding DNA: TGCGCCAGCAGCCCAAGAAGTAATTCACCCCTCCACTTT.

This clonotype was observed at least ten times. J is TRBJ2-3 and V is TRBV7-2, with unresolved D. This CDR3 spans 13 amino acids. The germline V gene has CDR1 SGHTA and CDR2 FQGNSA. V was cut by 6 bases and J by 4 bases, with 11 bases left in between. The CDR3 loop is CASSRHGSDTQYF. For the CDR3, the DNA is TGTGCCAGCAGTCGTCATGGCTCAGATACGCAGTATTTT.

This clonotype came up a few times. J is TRBJ2-3 and V is TRBV27, with TRBD2 matching over 7 bases. CDR1 and CDR2 from the germline V gene are MNHEY and SMNVEV (reference sequence). The CDR3 has 17 amino acids. V shed 5 bases and J 5 bases; nucleotides not matched to a gene: 16. As DNA, the CDR3 is TGTGCCAGCAGTCCGACGGCGGGCGGGAGACCAAGAGATACGCAGTATTTT. This translates into CASSPTAGGRPRDTQYF.

This clonotype was seen a few times. V is TRBV5-1 and J is TRBJ2-7, with D unresolved. The V gene's germline CDR1 is SGHRS and CDR2 YFSETQ. CDR3 length: 18 amino acids. Trimming shortened V by 1 base and J by 0 bases, and 20 bases separated the two germline ends. The CDR3 region has the DNA TGCGCCAGCAGCTTGAGCCGCGAAAGCCGCTGGAACTCCTACGAGCAGTACTTC. Amino acids: CASSLSRESRWNSYEQYF.

A few counts support this clonotype. The V call is TRBV5-1, the J call TRBJ2-7, with 9 bases lining up with TRBD2. CDR1 is SGHRS, CDR2 YFSETQ, per germline. CDR3 length: 15 amino acids. The trim removed 4 bases at V and 0 bases at J, leaving 5 bases unmatched. CDR3 in amino acids: CASSRSGGPSYEQYF. The DNA for the CDR3 is TGCGCCAGCAGCAGGAGCGGGGGGCCCTCCTACGAGCAGTACTTC.

This chain joins TRBV6-1 and TRBJ1-6; D not certain. The CDR3 runs 17 residues. Between the trimmed V and J ends, which lost 7 bases and 0 bases, there was a span of 16 bases. CDR1 is MNHNS and CDR2 is SASEGT in the germline V gene. The CDR3 sequence: CASTLRTGSSYNSPLHF. Here the CDR3 DNA reads TGTGCCAGCACCCTCAGGACGGGAAGCTCCTATAATTCACCCCTCCACTTT.

This chain links TRBV9 with TRBJ2-7, with a tentative D call TRBD2 (5 bases). The length of the CDR3 is 15 residues. The V end lost 0 bases, the J end lost 4 bases, and 14 bases lay between the germline ends. CDR1 is SGDLS and CDR2 is YYNGEE in the germline V gene. The CDR3 coding sequence is TGTGCCAGCAGCGTAGGTCTAGCACCTAATTACGAGCAGTACTTC. Amino acids: CASSVGLAPNYEQYF.

The sample holds many counts of this clonotype. The CDR3: CASSSLTGQRETQYF. Here the CDR3 DNA reads TGTGCCAGCAGTTCCCTGACAGGCCAGAGGGAGACCCAGTACTTC. J is TRBJ2-5 and V is TRBV14; D perhaps matches TRBD1 (6 bases). Trimming cost V 6 bases and J 5 bases, with 19 bases left between them. Germline V gene data show CDR1 as SGHDN and CDR2 as FVKESK. The CDR3 extends over 15 amino acids.

The V gene is TRBV18, the J gene TRBJ2-4; 10 nucleotides agree with TRBD1. This CDR3 has 15 amino acids. Germline V gene data show CDR1 as KGHSH and CDR2 as LQKENI. Trimming removed 3 bases from V and 7 bases from J; junction bases left unmatched: 6. The CDR3 sequence is CASSPSRDRGNIQYF. DNA of the CDR3: TGTGCCAGCTCACCGAGCCGGGACAGGGGTAACATTCAGTACTTC.

This clonotype has only a few counts. The V gene is TRBV25-1, the J gene TRBJ2-7; D is perhaps TRBD1 (5 bases). This CDR3 contains 15 residues. Germline V CDR1 and CDR2: MGHDK, SYGVNS. V shed 1 base and J shed 0 bases, with 10 bases lying between them. The CDR3 nucleotides are TGTGCCAGCAGTGAATCAAGGGGAATCTCCTACGAGCAGTACTTC. This sequence encodes CASSESRGISYEQYF.

This clonotype was seen many times. J is TRBJ2-1 and V is TRBV27; tentative D call: TRBD2 (5 bases). The CDR3 loop spans 14 amino acids. CDR1 and CDR2 (germline): MNHEY, SMNVEV (reference sequence). Trimming shortened V by 6 bases and J by 0 bases, and 9 bases separated the two germline ends. The CDR3, as DNA: TGTGCCAGCAGGCGTGGGAGCTCCTACAATGAGCAGTTCTTC. It specifies CASRRGSSYNEQFF.

This clonotype occurred a few times. This chain uses TRBV27 with TRBJ2-2; 12 nucleotides align to TRBD2. There are 16 residues in the CDR3. The germline V gene has CDR1 MNHEY and CDR2 SMNVEV (reference sequence). V was clipped by 7 bases and J by 3 bases; unmatched bases: 6. In DNA, the CDR3 is TGTGCCAGCACCAAACTAGCGGGAGGTCACACCGGGGAGCTGTTTTTT. This sequence encodes CASTKLAGGHTGELFF.

This clonotype appeared many times. This chain links TRBV20-1 with TRBJ1-4; D gene ambiguous. Trimming left V 3 bases short and J 4 bases short, with 6 bases between. This CDR3 has 12 residues. Germline assignment: CDR1 DFQATT and CDR2 SNEGSKA (reference sequence). The CDR3 bases are TGCAGTGCTAGTCGGGATAATGAAAAACTGTTTTTT. The encoded protein is CSASRDNEKLFF.

The chain is built from TRBV12-3 or TRBV12-4 and TRBJ2-1; 9 bases are a match to TRBD2. The CDR3 runs to 14 residues. With 7 bases clipped from V and 5 bases from J, the junction kept 6 bases outside the gene matches. Here the CDR3 reads CASKETSGHNEQFF. The CDR3 DNA follows: TGTGCCAGCAAAGAGACTAGCGGACACAATGAGCAGTTCTTC.

This clonotype was counted a few times. The germline gene is not matched at one end of the junction; a read error may be the cause. This chain's CDR3 is CSASRANYGYTF. CDR3 DNA: TGCAGTGCTAGCAGGGCTAATTATGGCTACACCTTC. The chain carries TRBV20-1 and TRBJ1-2; D might be TRBD1 (5 bases). The CDR3 covers 12 residues. In germline, CDR1 is DFQATT, CDR2 SNEGSKA (reference sequence).

This clonotype has a handful of counts. The chain carries TRBV4-2 and TRBJ1-4, with D perhaps TRBD1 (5 bases). This CDR3 is built from 18 residues. Germline CDR1 is LGHNA and CDR2 is YNFKEQ. The ends were cut back, 5 bases at V and 0 bases at J, with 19 bases in the middle. In nucleotides, the CDR3 is TGTGCCAGCAGCTATCCCGGGGGGGGGGGTGCAACTAATGAAAAACTGTTTTTT. Residues: CASSYPGGGGATNEKLFF.

This clonotype occurred a few times. This chain links TRBV5-1 with TRBJ2-5, with a tentative D call TRBD1 (6 bases). V was pared by 4 bases and J by 1 base, with 14 bases between. The CDR3 spans 15 residues. Per the germline V gene, CDR1 is SGHRS and CDR2 is YFSETQ. The CDR3 coding sequence is TGCGCCAGCAGCAGCCAAGACAGGACCCAAGAGACCCAGTACTTC. It yields the protein CASSSQDRTQETQYF.

This clonotype was detected a few times. The chain uses TRBV6-2 or TRBV6-3 and TRBJ2-2, with D perhaps matching TRBD2 (5 bases). The CDR3 length is 15 residues. V shed 6 bases and J shed 0 bases, with 11 bases lying between them. Germline V gene lookup returns CDR1 MNHEY and CDR2 SVGEGT. CDR3: CASSADWTNTGELFF. The CDR3, as DNA: TGTGCCAGCAGCGCGGACTGGACGAACACCGGGGAGCTGTTTTTT.

This sequence joins TRBV5-1 and TRBJ1-5; weak D call: TRBD1 (6 bases). V was cut by 4 bases and J by 0 bases, with 14 bases left in between. Germline loops: CDR1 SGHRS, CDR2 YFSETQ. CDR3 size: 16 residues. CDR3 sequence reads: CASSRGGHFSNQPQHF. CDR3 DNA: TGCGCCAGCAGCAGGGGGGGACATTTTAGCAATCAGCCCCAGCATTTT.

This clonotype was observed a few times. The chain recombines TRBV6-2 or TRBV6-3 with TRBJ2-7; either TRBD1 or TRBD2 may fit D (5 bases each). V lost 0 bases, J lost 2 bases, and 11 bases lay in between. The CDR3 is made up of 15 amino acids. Germline CDR1 reads MNHEY; CDR2 reads SVGEGT. The CDR3 here is CASSYSPGPPYEQYF. The CDR3, as DNA: TGTGCCAGCAGTTACTCCCCGGGGCCACCCTACGAGCAGTACTTC.

This clonotype was recorded a few times. V usage is TRBV10-3 and J usage is TRBJ1-1; D unclear. The CDR3 contains 14 residues. Trimming removed 2 bases at V and 5 bases at J, with 12 bases between. Per the germline V gene, CDR1 is ENHRY and CDR2 is SYGVKD. CDR3 sequence: CAISERESDTEAFF. CDR3 DNA sequence: TGTGCCATCAGTGAGAGGGAATCGGATACTGAAGCTTTCTTT.

This chain uses TRBV6-5 with TRBJ1-6; perhaps TRBD1 as D (6 bases). V lost 1 base to trimming and J lost 7 bases, with 8 bases between them. This CDR3 spans 14 amino acids. Per the germline V gene, CDR1 is MNHEY and CDR2 is SVGAGI. The CDR3 region has the DNA TGTGCCAGCAGTTACTTGGACAGAAATTCACCCCTCCACTTT. This codes for CASSYLDRNSPLHF.

The chain couples TRBV2 to TRBJ1-1; a weak D match, TRBD1 (6 bases). Germline-derived CDR1 and CDR2 are SNHLY and FYNNEI. This CDR3 spans 15 amino acids. V was clipped by 4 bases and J by 4 bases, with 16 bases between them. Written as DNA, the CDR3 is TGTGCCAGCAGTGTCGGGGGCCGGGTCGGCACTGAAGCTTTCTTT. This codes for CASSVGGRVGTEAFF. The full variable domain, with the rest looked up from reference TRBV2 and TRBJ1-1, is EPEVTQTPSHQVTQMGQEVILRCVPISNHLYFYWYRQILGQKVEFLVSFYNNEISEKSEIFDDQFSVERPDGSNFTLKIRSTKLEDSAMYFCASSVGGRVGTEAFFGQGTRLTVV.

The chain carries TRBV29-1 and TRBJ2-3; D gene uncertain. CDR3 size: 11 residues. V was cut by 3 bases and J by 7 bases, with 8 bases left in between. Germline V CDR1 and CDR2: SQVTM, ANQGSEA. The CDR3 DNA follows: TGCAGCGTTGAGGCACGAAATACGCAGTATTTT. Its protein is CSVEARNTQYF.

The chain joins TRBV19 to TRBJ2-1, with 8 bases lining up with TRBD2. J was trimmed by 9 bases and V by 9 bases; bases with no gene match: 10. CDR3 length equals 13 residues. CDR1 LNHDA and CDR2 SQIVND come from the germline V gene (reference sequence). CDR3 sequence (DNA): TGTGCCAGCCGTGGCGGGGGGAGGGGTGAGCAGTTCTTC. Protein product: CASRGGGRGEQFF.